Listed below are T cell receptor beta chains from one sample, sequenced in a study of blood T cell repertoires in COVID-19. TCRdb keeps only in-frame clones here, not all; method: immunoSEQ multiplex PCR. The sample carries 55,000 to 75,000 clones, about four fifths recorded once. The sequencing input was peripheral blood. These receptors originate from an older man who had recovered from COVID-19. Each CDR3 is given with its conserved first and last residue.

v_call	cdr3_aa
TRBV11-3	CASSHLRDRRSSYNSPLHF
TRBV14	CASSISGYEQYF
TRBV2	CASRGGGTDTQYF
TRBV3-1/TRBV3-2	CASSQDGNSYNEQFF
TRBV4-3	CASSQEPREAQYF
TRBV28	CASSFRGRGEGQPQHF
TRBV19	CASSRTGLANQETQYF
TRBV30	CAWSPGTETQYF
TRBV19	CASSIDNQRRSYEQYF
TRBV7-9	CASSSRDRGGTGELFF
TRBV28	CASSSLWDSHTDTQYF
TRBV5-4	CASSLHGSYEQYF
TRBV27	CASRIGGAREKLFF
TRBV11-2	CASDTVVPGNTIYF
TRBV19	CASSVTGTGSYEQYF
TRBV6-6	CASRYQPNSREQYF
TRBV3-1/TRBV3-2	CASSPRQTFYGYTF
TRBV21-1	CASRIGQILAKNIQYF
TRBV5-8	CASSLGQLNRETQYF
TRBV5-1	CASSLDPGTALEQFF
TRBV11-1	CASSLPTGGAQYF
TRBV9	CASSPSGSDYEQYF
TRBV6-6	CASSGTYYGYTF
TRBV3-1/TRBV3-2	CASSQELGTLMNEQFF
TRBV6-1	CASSEGTGYNYGYTF
TRBV11-2	CASSLSGTGRTGELFF
TRBV28	CASRLGQNYEQYF
TRBV5-1	CASSLVPGGETQYF
TRBV5-1	CASSLGGGQRELFF
TRBV10-3	CAISLREGDTQYF
TRBV9	CASSGESYNSPLHF
TRBV5-1	CASSGQGAVGTDTQYF
TRBV28	CASSDAGTISPRVSQHF
TRBV14	CASSPSGTSDREQYF
TRBV7-9	CASSPSGGYNEQFF
TRBV7-2	CASSLLGGSNQPQHF
TRBV19	CASTPAPGPDEQFF
TRBV7-2	CASSLAHTGNYEQYF
TRBV7-8	CASTSGVSKRGELFF
TRBV13	CASSRGGTGISEQYF
TRBV3-1/TRBV3-2	CASSQVWERVSSYNEQFF
TRBV7-9	CASSSQDSGNTIYF
TRBV6-5	CAIDRQHNEQFF
TRBV28	CASSLTGQGTNEKLFF
TRBV11-2	CASSLSRASGAETQYF
TRBV5-1	CASSHVPGQGSYGYTF
TRBV9	CASSLTHGRASDTQYF
TRBV29-1	CSVEDNSLGYGYTF
TRBV3-1/TRBV3-2	CASSQDMSSYNSPLHF
TRBV15	CATSAGLTPTDTQYF
TRBV24-1	CATSDTPRDFYTGELFF
TRBV6-5	CASRRDWDEKLFF